The sequence of this T cell receptor (beta chain) was determined in a study of blood T cell repertoires in COVID-19. This clone is classed as medium-sized. TCRdb keeps only in-frame clones here, not all; method: immunoSEQ multiplex PCR. The sample lists about 70,000 clones, 81% occurring once. Trimming took 8 bases from V and 6 from J, leaving 16 bases between them. The CDR3 has 13 amino acids. The germline gives CDR1 WNHNN, CDR2 SYGVQD (reference sequence). This chain uses TRBV10-1 with TRBJ1-1; no clear D gene. This sequence was found in a woman in her seventies with acute or convalescent COVID-19. Sequenced: peripheral blood. CDR3 amino acids: CASLSMYNAEAFF. CDR3 nucleotide sequence: TGCGCCAGCTTGAGCATGTATAACGCTGAAGCTTTCTTT.